The 10 T cell receptor beta chains presented below share a single source sample, sequenced in a study of brain T cells in children with intractable seizures. Time point denoted: blood from clinic visit 5 months post-surgery; TSC patient then seizure free. Profiled with immunoSEQ multiplex PCR; TCRdb holds only in-frame clones, not every one. The data hold 300,000 to 400,000 clones, with roughly 92% observed a single time. Sequencing was performed on peripheral blood, taken more than 4 months after surgery. These receptor sequences come from a boy in the first two years of life with tuberous sclerosis and intractable seizures.

The chain has TRBV5-1 and TRBJ2-7; 11 bases agree with TRBD2. The length of the CDR3 is 17 residues. The V gene's germline CDR1 is SGHRS and CDR2 YFSETQ. J lost 5 bases, V lost 4 bases, and 14 bases had no gene match. For the CDR3, the DNA is TGCGCCAGCAGCCCCCCTGTTGTAGCGGGAGGGCCCAACGAGCAGTACTTC. Translation gives CASSPPVVAGGPNEQYF.

The CDR3 DNA follows: TGTGCCAGCAGCACCTCTATGAACACTGAAGCTTTCTTT. Translating it yields CASSTSMNTEAFF. The V call is TRBV14, the J call TRBJ1-1; D unclear. The V end was cut by 5 bases, the J end by 0 bases, with 7 bases between. CDR3 length: 13 amino acids. Germline CDR1 is SGHDN and CDR2 is FVKESK.

This sequence joins TRBV5-1 and TRBJ2-1, with D hard to call. Trimming removed 5 bases at V and 9 bases at J, with 12 bases between. Germline V CDR1 and CDR2: SGHRS, YFSETQ. The CDR3 covers 12 residues. The CDR3, as DNA: TGCGCCAGCAGGCTAAACGTGGGTGAGCAGTTCTTC. The encoded protein is CASRLNVGEQFF.

The V and J genes are TRBV7-2 and TRBJ2-3; tentative D call: TRBD2 (5 bases). CDR1 and CDR2 from the germline V gene are SGHTA and FQGNSA. V was clipped by 5 bases and J by 5 bases, with 14 bases between them. The CDR3 has 14 residues. The CDR3 DNA is TGTGCCAGCAGCAACCCTGGAGGCGGAGATACGCAGTATTTT. Its protein product is CASSNPGGGDTQYF.

V gene TRBV7-6 combines with J gene TRBJ2-7; no firm D call. This CDR3 spans 15 amino acids. The germline V gene encodes CDR1 SGHVS and CDR2 FNYEAQ. V was shortened by 5 bases and J by 2 bases, with 16 bases between the two germline ends. CDR3 sequence: CASSLMPNSPYEQYF. The DNA of the CDR3 is TGTGCCAGCAGCCTTATGCCCAATTCCCCCTACGAGCAGTACTTC.

The J gene is TRBJ2-7, the V gene TRBV5-1, with D possibly TRBD2 on 7 matching bases. The CDR3 is 14 amino acids. With 4 bases removed from V and 4 bases from J, the gap between germline ends came to 15 bases. Germline lookup yields CDR1 SGHRS and CDR2 YFSETQ. CDR3 DNA: TGCGCCAGCAGCCAGGGCAGGGGAGGGTACGAGCAGTACTTC. Encoded protein: CASSQGRGGYEQYF.

The rearrangement links TRBV28 to TRBJ1-5; D not resolved. This CDR3 contains 13 residues. Germline V gives CDR1 MDHEN, CDR2 SYDVKM. The germline V and J ends were trimmed by 3 bases and 2 bases, with 5 bases remaining between them. The CDR3 DNA is TGTGCCAGCAGTTTGAGTGGCAATCAGCCCCAGCATTTT. It specifies CASSLSGNQPQHF.

The chain carries TRBV10-2 and TRBJ2-7; tentative D call: TRBD1 (5 bases). CDR3 length: 15 amino acids. Germline values: CDR1 WSHSY, CDR2 SAAADI. V lost 2 bases to trimming and J lost 2 bases, with 13 bases between them. CDR3 loop: CASSEGFLGAYEQYF. CDR3 DNA: TGCGCCAGCAGTGAGGGGTTCTTAGGGGCCTACGAGCAGTACTTC.

The CDR3 bases are TGTGCCAGTAGTTGGAGGTCCCCGAACACTGAAGCTTTCTTT. Its protein product is CASSWRSPNTEAFF. This rearrangement joins TRBV19 to TRBJ1-1; D not certain. This CDR3 has 14 residues. Between the trimmed V and J ends, which lost 5 bases and 1 base, there was a span of 11 bases. The germline gives CDR1 LNHDA, CDR2 SQIVND (reference sequence).

The chain recombines TRBV5-1 with TRBJ1-2; D is unresolved. Germline CDR1 SGHRS, CDR2 YFSETQ. Trimming took off 3 bases at V and 2 bases at J, with 26 bases between the two ends. This CDR3 comprises 19 residues. The CDR3 coding sequence is TGCGCCAGCAGCTATCTAAGAGGAGGCACAACCCATACGAACTATGGCTACACCTTC. Protein sequence: CASSYLRGGTTHTNYGYTF.